The present T cell receptor (beta chain) was sequenced within a study of OX40 agonist ivuxolimab in advanced cancers. Regarding the study in general: Ivuxolimab was a fully human IgG2 agonistic monoclonal antibody targeting the costimulatory receptor OX40 (CD134). Intravenous ivuxolimab was administered to patients every 2 weeks at six dose levels: 0.01, 0.1, 0.3, 1.5, 3 and 10 mg/kg. Of the roughly 50 dose-escalation patients, hepatocellular carcinoma was present in approximately 20, melanoma in some 15, renal cell carcinoma in 9 and head and neck cancer in 9. A male proportion of 70% to 90% and a mean age of roughly 55 years, ranging from roughly 23 to 85, were recorded for the dose-escalation cohort. Prior anti-PD-1, anti-PD-L1 or anti-CTLA-4 therapy was permitted, and less than 45% of dose-escalation patients had received checkpoint inhibitors. Partial responses occurred in three dose-escalation patients, of whom one had hepatocellular carcinoma and two had cutaneous melanoma. The point of sequencing TCRbeta in the periphery was to test whether ivuxolimab changed TCR sequence diversity and drove clonal T-cell expansion. The paper covers the monotherapy dose-escalation part of the phase I ivuxolimab trial, which included N ≈ 50 patients.

Patients with autoimmune disease history or receiving systemic immunosuppression were excluded from the trial. Peripheral blood for TCR sequencing was drawn from every dose cohort at baseline, at cycle 4 day 1 and at cycle 7 day 1. The samples were drawn from a first-in-human, open-label, multicenter phase I dose-escalation trial of ivuxolimab. Adults with locally advanced or metastatic melanoma, renal cell, hepatocellular, or head and neck squamous cell carcinoma were enrolled in the trial. Before TCR sequencing, CD4+ and CD8+ T cells were separately sorted from peripheral blood. The germline V gene (reference sequence) specifies LNHDA as CDR1 and SQIVND as CDR2. V is pruned by 2 bases and J by 5 bases, leaving 4 bases of the junction without a gene match. The cysteine opens and the phenylalanine closes a CDR3 of 15 amino acids. Only the CDR3 part of the read is kept: 45 bases, read in frame from the first base.

Genomic DNA was extracted from sorted cells for sequencing of the TCRbeta CDR3 region. TCRbeta CDR3 regions were sequenced using the immunoSEQ Assay. The clones in this table, taken by TCRdb from immuneACCESS, are in-frame only. Not every clone is retained; where verified, under half of the shortfall comes from an unresolved V gene, and the cause of the rest is unknown. In this sample the table shows tens of thousands of clones, just over 85% of which occur a single time. The ten largest clonotypes hold about 1.2% of the sample. General conclusions and limits of the study: Antigen specificity was not determined for the clonally expanded peripheral T cells. In the 0.1-3.0 mg/kg groups, partial responders had among the lowest normalized peripheral clonal expansion, particularly in CD8+ T cells. Low levels of normalized T-cell clonal expansion were also seen in some patients who did not respond. At doses of 0.1 to 3.0 mg/kg, clonal expansion of both CD4+ and CD8+ blood T cells was observed from baseline to week 6. After ivuxolimab, more expanded clones were found on average in CD8+ T cells than in CD4+ T cells.

Of note for this clone: Its antigen is still unknown. No qualities accompany the bases; no much larger clone lies one base away.

The clonotype originates from an adult with an advanced solid tumor such as melanoma, head and neck, liver or kidney cancer. The source material was CD4+ or CD8+ T cells sorted from blood, sampled in a trial of the OX40 agonist ivuxolimab. The V gene is TRBV19 and the J gene is TRBJ2-1, with 9 middle bases fitting TRBD2. The CDR3 protein sequence reads: CASSISTSGHNEQFF. The DNA sequence is as follows: TGTGCCAGTAGTATATCGACTAGCGGCCACAATGAGCAGTTCTTC.